This T cell receptor beta chain was recorded in a study of T-cell memory formation after mild COVID-19. Study-wide findings and caveats: A second wave expanding day 15 to 37 was CD4+-biased; contracting clones were balanced. Within pre-infection memory, some responding clones were found, suggesting cross-reactive memory joined.

This clonotype came up a few times. The antigen is not known. MiXCR, applied by TCRdb to the 5' RACE reads, yields one record per CDR3 protein. This sample has around 200,000 distinct CDR3 sequences, with roughly 27% found just once. Sequencing input: PBMCs or a T cell subset sorted from them (not recorded which). The sequence was obtained from an adult woman who had mild COVID-19 (a few samples of this study predate the infection). Cell type and time point are not known.

CDR3 DNA sequence: TGCGCCAGCAGCTTGGACAGGAACGAGCAGTACTTC. This codes for CASSLDRNEQYF. V gene TRBV5-1 combines with J gene TRBJ2-7; D is possibly TRBD1 (5 bases). The V end lost 0 bases, the J end lost 5 bases, and 6 bases lay between the germline ends. This CDR3 contains 12 residues. Germline V gene data show CDR1 as SGHRS and CDR2 as YFSETQ.